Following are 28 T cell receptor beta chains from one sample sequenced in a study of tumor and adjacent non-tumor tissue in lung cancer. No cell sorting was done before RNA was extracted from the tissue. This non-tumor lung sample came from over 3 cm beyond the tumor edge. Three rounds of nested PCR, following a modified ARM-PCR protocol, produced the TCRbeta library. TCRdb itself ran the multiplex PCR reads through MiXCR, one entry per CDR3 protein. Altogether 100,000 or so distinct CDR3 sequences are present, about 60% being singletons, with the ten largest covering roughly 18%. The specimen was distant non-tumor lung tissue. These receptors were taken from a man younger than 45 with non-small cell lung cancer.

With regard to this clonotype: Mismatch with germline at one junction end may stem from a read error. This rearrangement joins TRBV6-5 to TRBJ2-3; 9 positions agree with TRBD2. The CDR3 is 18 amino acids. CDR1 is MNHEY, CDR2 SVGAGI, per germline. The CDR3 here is CASSYSGGSGTSTDTQYF. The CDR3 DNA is TGTGCCAGCAGTTACTCGGGCGGGTCGGGGACTAGCACAGATACCCAGTATTTT.

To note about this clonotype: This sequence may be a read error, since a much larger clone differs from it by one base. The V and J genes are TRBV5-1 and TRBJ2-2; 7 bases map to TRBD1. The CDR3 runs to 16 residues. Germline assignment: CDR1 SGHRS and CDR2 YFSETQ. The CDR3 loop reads CANSLMGTANTGELFF. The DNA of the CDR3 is TGCGCCAACAGCTTGATGGGGACAGCGAACACCGGGGAGCTGTTTTTT. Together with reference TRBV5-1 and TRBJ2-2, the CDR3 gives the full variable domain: KAGVTQTPRYLIKTRGQQVTLSCSPISGHRSVSWYQQTPGQGLQFLFEYFSETQRNKGNFPGRFSGRQFSNSRSEMNVSTLELGDSALYLCANSLMGTANTGELFFGEGSRLTVL.

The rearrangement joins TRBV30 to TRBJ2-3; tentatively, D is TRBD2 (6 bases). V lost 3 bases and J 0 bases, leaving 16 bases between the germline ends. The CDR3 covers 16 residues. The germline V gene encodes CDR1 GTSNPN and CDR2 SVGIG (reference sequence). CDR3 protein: CAWRVGGLTSTDTQYF. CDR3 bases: TGTGCCTGGAGAGTCGGGGGACTCACTAGCACAGATACGCAGTATTTT.

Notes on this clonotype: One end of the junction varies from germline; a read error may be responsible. The CDR3 loop is CASSSLRRRGSRYGYSF. DNA for the CDR3: TGTGCCAGCAGCTCTTTACGTCGCAGGGGCTCCCGCTATGGATACAGCTTC. The J gene is TRBJ1-2, the V gene TRBV11-1; TRBD1 is a possible D gene (6 bases). This CDR3 has 17 amino acids. Germline loops: CDR1 SGHAT, CDR2 FQDESV (reference sequence).

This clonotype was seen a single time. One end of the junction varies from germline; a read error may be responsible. The CDR3 reads CVSSLDDRGYNEQFF. DNA of the CDR3: TGTGTCAGCAGTCTCGACGACAGGGGTTACAATGAGCAGTTCTTC. The gene calls are TRBV12-3 or TRBV12-4 and TRBJ2-1; 8 bases are a match to TRBD1. The CDR3 sequence is 15 residues long.

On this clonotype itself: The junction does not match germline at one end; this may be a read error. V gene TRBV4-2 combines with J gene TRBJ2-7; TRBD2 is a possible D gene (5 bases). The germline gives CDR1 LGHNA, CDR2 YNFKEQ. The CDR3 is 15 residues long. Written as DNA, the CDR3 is TGTGCCAGCAACCAAGCCGAGGGAAGCTCATACGAGCAGTACTTC. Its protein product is CASNQAEGSSYEQYF.

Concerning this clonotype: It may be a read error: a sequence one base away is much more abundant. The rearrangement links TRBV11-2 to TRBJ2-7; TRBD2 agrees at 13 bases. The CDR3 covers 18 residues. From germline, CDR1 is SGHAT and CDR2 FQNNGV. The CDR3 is CASSFIPQPWTSGGEQYF. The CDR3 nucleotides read TGTGCCAGTAGCTTTATCCCCCAACCTTGGACTAGCGGGGGCGAGCAGTACTTC.

CDR3: CASSQEVTCLTEAFF. The CDR3 coding sequence is TGCGCCAGCAGCCAAGAGGTGACATGCTTAACTGAAGCTTTCTTT. The V call is TRBV4-1, the J call TRBJ1-1; D unresolved. The germline V gene has CDR1 MGHRA and CDR2 YSYEKL. The V gene lost 0 bases and the J gene lost 5 bases, with 13 bases spanning the gap. CDR3 length: 15 residues.

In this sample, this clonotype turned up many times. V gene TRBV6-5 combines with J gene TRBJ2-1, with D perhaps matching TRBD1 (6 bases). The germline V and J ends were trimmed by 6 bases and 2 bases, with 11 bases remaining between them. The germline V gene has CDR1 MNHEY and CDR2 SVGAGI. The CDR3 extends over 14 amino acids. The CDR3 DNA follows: TGTGCCAGCAGGACAGGAAGAACCTACAATGAGCAGTTCTTC. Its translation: CASRTGRTYNEQFF.

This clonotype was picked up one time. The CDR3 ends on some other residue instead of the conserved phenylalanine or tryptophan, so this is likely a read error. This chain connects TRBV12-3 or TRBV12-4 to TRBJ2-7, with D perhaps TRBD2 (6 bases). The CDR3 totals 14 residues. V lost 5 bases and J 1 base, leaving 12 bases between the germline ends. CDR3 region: CASSPSGGSYEQYY. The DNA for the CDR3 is TGTGCCAGCAGTCCGAGTGGGGGGTCCTACGAGCAGTACTAC.

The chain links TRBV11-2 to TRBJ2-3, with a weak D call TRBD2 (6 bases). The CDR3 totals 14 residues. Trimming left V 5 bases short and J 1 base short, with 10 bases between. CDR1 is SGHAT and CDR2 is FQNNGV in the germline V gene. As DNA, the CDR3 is TGTGCCAGCAGCGGACTATCGGGCACAGATACGCAGTATTTT. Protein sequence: CASSGLSGTDTQYF.

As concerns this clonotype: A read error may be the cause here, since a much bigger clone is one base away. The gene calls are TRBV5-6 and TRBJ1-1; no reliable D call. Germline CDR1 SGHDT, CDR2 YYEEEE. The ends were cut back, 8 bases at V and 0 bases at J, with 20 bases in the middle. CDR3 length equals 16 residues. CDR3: CARGTFLGFMNTEAFF. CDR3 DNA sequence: TGTGCCAGAGGAACCTTTCTGGGGTTCATGAACACTGAAGCTTTCTTT.

The CDR3 loop is CASSSGRGRQPQHF. The CDR3 DNA sequence: TGTGCCAGCAGCTCAGGACGGGGACGACAGCCCCAGCATTTT. This rearrangement joins TRBV6-2 or TRBV6-3 to TRBJ1-5; D is perhaps TRBD1 (5 bases). The CDR3 length is 14 residues. Germline V CDR1 and CDR2: MNHEY, SVGEGT. V dropped 6 bases and J dropped 7 bases, with 16 bases sitting between them.

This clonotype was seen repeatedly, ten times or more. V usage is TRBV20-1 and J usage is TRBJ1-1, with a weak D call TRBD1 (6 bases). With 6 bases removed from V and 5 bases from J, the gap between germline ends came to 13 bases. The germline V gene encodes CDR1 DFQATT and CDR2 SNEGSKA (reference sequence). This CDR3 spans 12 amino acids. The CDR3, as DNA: TGCAGTGCCCGCCCGGACAGTACTGAAGCTTTCTTT. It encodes CSARPDSTEAFF.

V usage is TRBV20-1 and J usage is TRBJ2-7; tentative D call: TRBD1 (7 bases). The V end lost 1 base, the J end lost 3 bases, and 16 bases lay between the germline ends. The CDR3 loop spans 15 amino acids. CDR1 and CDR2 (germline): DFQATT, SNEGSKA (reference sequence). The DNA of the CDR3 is TGCAGTGCTAGAGCCCTGGAGGGGGCGAACTACGAGCAGTACTTC. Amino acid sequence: CSARALEGANYEQYF.

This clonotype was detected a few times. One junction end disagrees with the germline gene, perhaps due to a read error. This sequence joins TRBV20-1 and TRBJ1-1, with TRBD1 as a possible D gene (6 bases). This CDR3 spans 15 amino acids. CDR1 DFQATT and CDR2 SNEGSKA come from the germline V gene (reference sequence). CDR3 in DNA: TGCAGTGCTTTATTAGGGGGGAATATAAACACTGAGGCTTTCTTT. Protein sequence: CSALLGGNINTEAFF.

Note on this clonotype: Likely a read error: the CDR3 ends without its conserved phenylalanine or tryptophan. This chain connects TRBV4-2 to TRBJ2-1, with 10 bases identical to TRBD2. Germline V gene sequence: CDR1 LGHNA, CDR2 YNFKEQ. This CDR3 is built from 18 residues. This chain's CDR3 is CASIQHPHSGGTYNEQFL. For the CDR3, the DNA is TGTGCCAGCATCCAACACCCTCATAGCGGGGGGACCTACAATGAGCAGTTCCTC.

CDR3 amino acids: CSLRRGTGYGYTF. The CDR3 coding sequence is TGCAGTCTTAGGAGAGGGACAGGCTATGGCTACACCTTC. The V gene is TRBV20-1, the J gene TRBJ1-2, with 8 bases matching TRBD1. With 8 bases clipped from V and 4 bases from J, the junction kept 9 bases outside the gene matches. This CDR3 comprises 13 residues. Germline loops: CDR1 DFQATT, CDR2 SNEGSKA (reference sequence).

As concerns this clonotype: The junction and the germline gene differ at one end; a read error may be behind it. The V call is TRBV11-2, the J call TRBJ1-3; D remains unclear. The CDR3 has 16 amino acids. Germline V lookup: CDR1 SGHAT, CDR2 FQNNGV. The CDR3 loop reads CASSLDPGLPGNTIYF. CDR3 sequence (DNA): TGTGCTAGCAGCTTAGACCCGGGCTTACCTGGAAACACCATATATTTT.

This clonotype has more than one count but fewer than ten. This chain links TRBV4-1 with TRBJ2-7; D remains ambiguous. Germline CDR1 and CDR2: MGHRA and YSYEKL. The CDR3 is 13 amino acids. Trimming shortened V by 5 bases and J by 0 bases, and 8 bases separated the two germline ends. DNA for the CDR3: TGCGCCAGCAGCAATCCGAACTCCTACGAGCAGTACTTC. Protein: CASSNPNSYEQYF.

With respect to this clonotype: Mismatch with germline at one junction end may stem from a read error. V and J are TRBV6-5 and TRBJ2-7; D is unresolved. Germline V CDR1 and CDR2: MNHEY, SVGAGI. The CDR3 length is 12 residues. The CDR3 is CASSQSAYEQYF. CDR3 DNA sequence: TGTGCTAGCAGTCAGTCAGCCTACGAGCAGTACTTC.

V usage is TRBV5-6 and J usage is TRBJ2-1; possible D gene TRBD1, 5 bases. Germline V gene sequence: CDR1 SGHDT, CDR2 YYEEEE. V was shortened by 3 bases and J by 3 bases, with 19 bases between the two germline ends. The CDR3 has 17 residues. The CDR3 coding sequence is TGTGCCAGCAGCTCGCCTCAAATAGGTCAGGGCTACAATGAGCAGTTCTTC. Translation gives CASSSPQIGQGYNEQFF.

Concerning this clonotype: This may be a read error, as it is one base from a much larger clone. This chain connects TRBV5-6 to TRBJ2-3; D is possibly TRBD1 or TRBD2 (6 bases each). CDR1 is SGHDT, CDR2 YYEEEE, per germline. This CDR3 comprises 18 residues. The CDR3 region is CANSPRGSGGTSTDTQCF. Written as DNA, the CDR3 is TGTGCCAACAGCCCCAGAGGGAGTGGGGGCACTAGCACAGATACGCAGTGTTTT.

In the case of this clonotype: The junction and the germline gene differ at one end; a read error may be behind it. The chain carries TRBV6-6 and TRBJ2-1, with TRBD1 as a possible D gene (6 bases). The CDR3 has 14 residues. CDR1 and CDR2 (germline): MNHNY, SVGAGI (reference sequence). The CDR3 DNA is TGTGTCAGCAGGGTCAAGGGGGTTGACAATGAGCAGTTCTTC. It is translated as CVSRVKGVDNEQFF.

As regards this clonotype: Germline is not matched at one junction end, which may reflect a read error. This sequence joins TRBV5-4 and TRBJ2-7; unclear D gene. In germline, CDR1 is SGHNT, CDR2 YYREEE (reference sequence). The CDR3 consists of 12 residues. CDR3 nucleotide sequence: TGTACCAGCAGCCTCTGGGCCGGGGAGCAGTACTTC. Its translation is CTSSLWAGEQYF.

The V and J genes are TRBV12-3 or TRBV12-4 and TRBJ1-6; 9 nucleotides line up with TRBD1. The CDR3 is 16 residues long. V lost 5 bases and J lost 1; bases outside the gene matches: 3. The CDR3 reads CASSRQGVSYNSPLHF. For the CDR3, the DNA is TGTGCCAGCAGTCGACAGGGGGTTTCCTATAATTCACCCCTCCACTTT.

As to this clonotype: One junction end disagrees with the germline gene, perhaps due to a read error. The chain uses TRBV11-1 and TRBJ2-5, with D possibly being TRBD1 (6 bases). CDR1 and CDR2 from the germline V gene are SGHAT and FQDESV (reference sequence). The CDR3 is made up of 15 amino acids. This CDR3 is CASSLAMDRTETRYF. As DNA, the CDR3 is TGTGCCAGCAGCTTAGCGATGGACAGAACAGAGACCCGGTACTTC.

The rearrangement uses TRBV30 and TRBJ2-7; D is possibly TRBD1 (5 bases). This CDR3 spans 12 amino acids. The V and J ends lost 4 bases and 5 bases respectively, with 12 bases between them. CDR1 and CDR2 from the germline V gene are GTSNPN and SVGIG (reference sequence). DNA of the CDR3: TGTGCCTGGATGAAGGGGCCCAACGAGCAGTACTTC. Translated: CAWMKGPNEQYF.